Listed below are T cell receptor beta chains from one sample, sequenced in a study of blood T cell repertoires in COVID-19. Clones were read by immunoSEQ multiplex PCR, and TCRdb kept only the in-frame ones, dropping some. The profile covers 150,000 to 200,000 clones, with more than 75% appearing a single time and around 1% taken by the ten largest. The sample was peripheral blood. Source of these receptors: a young woman who had recovered from COVID-19. CDR3s include the opening cysteine and the closing phenylalanine or tryptophan. Each record gives: V gene, D gene, clone size, J gene, CDR3 DNA, CDR3 protein. A D gene is named only where the DNA matches it firmly. Expanded clones are given a class, and other clones once, few, many or no size at all.

TRBV3-1/TRBV3-2	NA	once	TRBJ2-7	TGTGCCAGCAGCCAGCGTAACGAGCAGTACTTC	CASSQRNEQYF
TRBV6-2/TRBV6-3	NA	NA	TRBJ2-3	TGTGCCAGCAGTCCACCACCGGGACATTCTGGAGATACGCAGTATTTT	CASSPPPGHSGDTQYF
TRBV12-3/TRBV12-4	NA	once	TRBJ1-2	TGTGCCAGCAGTTTAGCGCTCAGGGGTGGCTACACCTTC	CASSLALRGGYTF
TRBV7-2	TRBD1	NA	TRBJ1-5	TGTGCCAGCAGCGGGGACAGGGACCAGCCCCAGCATTTT	CASSGDRDQPQHF
TRBV2	TRBD1	NA	TRBJ1-4	TGTGCCAGCAGATATCCGGGACAGGGAAGGGAAAAACTGTTTTTT	CASRYPGQGREKLFF
TRBV4-1	NA	NA	TRBJ1-2	TGCGCCAGCAGCCAGGGGGCAGGCCGAGATGGCTACACCTTC	CASSQGAGRDGYTF
TRBV7-2	TRBD1	NA	TRBJ2-1	TGTGCCAGCAGCCGGGGACAGCGTCCCTACAATGAGCAGTTCTTC	CASSRGQRPYNEQFF
TRBV3-1/TRBV3-2	NA	NA	TRBJ1-1	TGTGCCAGCAGCCAATTAGCCGGGACACGGCCTAGTGAAGCTTTCTTT	CASSQLAGTRPSEAFF
TRBV7-2	NA	NA	TRBJ1-5	TGTGCCAGCAGCTCCCTCGGTCAGCCCCAGCATTTT	CASSSLGQPQHF
TRBV7-3	NA	NA	TRBJ2-1	TGTGCCAGCAGCTACCTTCTGGGGGGTGAGCAGTTCTTC	CASSYLLGGEQFF
TRBV27	TRBD1	NA	TRBJ1-2	TGTGCCAGCAGTGGCCGGACAGGGTGGGATGGCTACACCTTC	CASSGRTGWDGYTF
TRBV6-5	NA	NA	TRBJ2-6	TGTGCCACCCAGAGAGGGCACTCTGGGGCCAACGTCCTGACTTTC	CATQRGHSGANVLTF
TRBV9	TRBD1	once	TRBJ1-4	TGTGCCAGCAGCTTGACACAGGGGCGGAATGAAAAACTGTTTTTT	CASSLTQGRNEKLFF
TRBV6-5	TRBD1	once	TRBJ1-1	TGTGCCAGCAGTTACCAGGGACAGGAGGGCACTGAAGCTTTCTTT	CASSYQGQEGTEAFF
TRBV12-3/TRBV12-4	TRBD1	once	TRBJ1-2	TGTGCCAGCAGCCCCGGACAGGGGGGTGGCTACACCTTC	CASSPGQGGGYTF
TRBV19	NA	NA	TRBJ2-6	TGTGCCAGTAGTATAACATCCGATAACTCTGGGGCCAACGTCCTGACTTTC	CASSITSDNSGANVLTF
TRBV9	TRBD2	NA	TRBJ2-3	TGTGCCAGCAGCGTAGATCTAGCGGGGGGAAGAGACACAGATACGCAGTATTTT	CASSVDLAGGRDTDTQYF
TRBV29-1	TRBD1	NA	TRBJ2-5	TGCAGCGTTGGGACAGGGGGCACGGAGACCCAGTACTTC	CSVGTGGTETQYF
TRBV6-6	NA	NA	TRBJ1-5	TGTGCCAGCAGTCACCGGGAGAGGAGCAATCAGCCCCAGCATTTT	CASSHRERSNQPQHF
TRBV4-1	NA	few	TRBJ1-1	TGCGCCAGCAGCCAAGGGGCCGGGACACAAGAAGCTTTCTTT	CASSQGAGTQEAFF
TRBV15	NA	NA	TRBJ1-5	TGTGCCACCAGCAGAGTAGACAGGCGCAATCAGCCCCAGCATTTT	CATSRVDRRNQPQHF
TRBV9	NA	NA	TRBJ2-1	TGTGCCAGCAGCGTAGCGGACAGTGAGCAGTTCTTC	CASSVADSEQFF
TRBV23-1	NA	NA	TRBJ1-5	TGCGCCAGCAGTCAATCGGCGACGGGTCCCAATAGCAATCAGCCCCAGCATTTT	CASSQSATGPNSNQPQHF
TRBV6-5	TRBD1	NA	TRBJ2-1	TGTGCCAGCAGGAATAGGGGGCACAGGGGTGAGCAGTTCTTC	CASRNRGHRGEQFF
TRBV6-1	TRBD2	NA	TRBJ2-1	TGTGCCAGCAGTGAAGCTGCTAGCGGGAGGATCGTTCAGCAGTTCTTC	CASSEAASGRIVQQFF
TRBV9	TRBD1	NA	TRBJ1-2	TGTGCCAGCAGCACAGGACAGGGGGTCAACTATGGCTACACCTTC	CASSTGQGVNYGYTF
TRBV5-1	TRBD1	NA	TRBJ1-3	TGCGCCAGCAGCGGCCCGGGACAGGGAGGAAACACCATATATTTT	CASSGPGQGGNTIYF
TRBV6-5	TRBD2	NA	TRBJ2-1	TGTGCCAGCAGCATGACTAGCGGGTCCTACAATGAGCAGTTCTTC	CASSMTSGSYNEQFF
TRBV9	TRBD1	NA	TRBJ1-2	TGTGCCAGCAGTGAATGGGACAGGGGGCCTGATGGCTACACCTTC	CASSEWDRGPDGYTF
TRBV7-9	TRBD2	NA	TRBJ2-5	TGTGCCAGCAGCCGGACTAGCGGGAGGAATCAAGAGACCCAGTACTTC	CASSRTSGRNQETQYF
TRBV7-2	NA	NA	TRBJ2-1	TGTGCCAGCAGCGCTGCTCCGGGGCAGTTCTTC	CASSAAPGQFF
TRBV27	NA	NA	TRBJ1-2	TGTGCCAGCAGTTTATCGGGGGCGGTCGGTTATGGCTACACCTTC	CASSLSGAVGYGYTF
TRBV7-2	NA	NA	TRBJ2-1	TGTGCCAGCAGCTTACAATCGACAGGTTACAATGAGCAGTTCTTC	CASSLQSTGYNEQFF
TRBV5-4	NA	NA	TRBJ2-5	TGTGCCAGCAGCCCTGAACAGGGAATATTTGAGACCCAGTACTTC	CASSPEQGIFETQYF
TRBV19	TRBD1	NA	TRBJ2-3	TGTGCCAGTAGTACCCCCTCCGGGACAGGGTTGCAAGATACGCAGTATTTT	CASSTPSGTGLQDTQYF
TRBV5-6	NA	NA	TRBJ2-3	TGTGCCAGCAGCCTACACAGGTTAGATACGCAGTATTTT	CASSLHRLDTQYF
TRBV5-6	NA	NA	TRBJ2-5	TGTGCCAGCAGTCCCGGGACTTTGCAAGAGACCCAGTACTTC	CASSPGTLQETQYF
TRBV2	TRBD1	NA	TRBJ2-2	TGTGCCAGCAGTGAAGCGCTGCAGGGGGCCGGGGAGCTGTTTTTT	CASSEALQGAGELFF
TRBV27	NA	once	TRBJ1-2	TGTGCCAGTAGGCGGGGGGGCCCCAACTATGGCTACACCTTC	CASRRGGPNYGYTF
TRBV7-8	TRBD1	once	TRBJ1-6	TGTGCCAGCAGCCCCCAGACAGGGTATAATTCACCCCTCCACTTT	CASSPQTGYNSPLHF
TRBV29-1	TRBD1	NA	TRBJ2-7	TGCAGCGTCGCACAGGGGCAGCAGTACTTC	CSVAQGQQYF
TRBV7-7	TRBD2	NA	TRBJ2-1	TGTGCTAGCAGCCCCCGACTAGCGGGAGGGTATGAGCAGTTCTTC	CASSPRLAGGYEQFF
TRBV2	TRBD2	NA	TRBJ2-1	TGTGCCAGCAGGACCGGGACTAGCGCATACAATGAGCAGTTCTTC	CASRTGTSAYNEQFF
TRBV7-2	NA	NA	TRBJ2-3	TGTGCCAGCAGCGAAGCTAGGGGGACAGATACGCAGTATTTT	CASSEARGTDTQYF
TRBV19	TRBD2	NA	TRBJ2-3	TGTGCCAGTAGTCAGCGGGGGAGCACAGATACGCAGTATTTT	CASSQRGSTDTQYF
TRBV29-1	NA	NA	TRBJ2-2	TGCAGCGTTGAATCAACGGCGAACACCGGGGAGCTGTTTTTT	CSVESTANTGELFF
TRBV7-2	NA	NA	TRBJ1-4	TGTGCCAGCAGCTTAACTGGGGCCATCGGAGAAAAACTGTTTTTT	CASSLTGAIGEKLFF
TRBV29-1	NA	NA	TRBJ1-1	TGCAGCGTTGCAGGCAGGATGAACACTGAAGCTTTCTTT	CSVAGRMNTEAFF
TRBV7-9	NA	NA	TRBJ1-1	TGTGCCAGCCAGCAGACTATGAACACTGAAGCTTTCTTT	CASQQTMNTEAFF
TRBV7-9	TRBD1	NA	TRBJ1-2	TGTGCCAGCAGCGAAGGGGACAGGGGGCTTGGCTACACCTTC	CASSEGDRGLGYTF
TRBV6-5	NA	NA	TRBJ2-1	TGTGCCAGCAGCCTAAATGGGGGCACCTACAATGAGCAGTTCTTC	CASSLNGGTYNEQFF
TRBV27	NA	NA	TRBJ2-7	TGTGCCAGCAGTTTTCGGGGTGAGCAGTACTTC	CASSFRGEQYF
TRBV15	NA	few	TRBJ2-2	TGTGCCACCAGCAGAGTAAAGGGAGCGAACACCGGGGAGCTGTTTTTT	CATSRVKGANTGELFF
TRBV30	TRBD1	NA	TRBJ2-2	TGTGCCTGGAGTGTATCGGTAGGACAGGGATTCACCGGGGAGCTGTTTTTT	CAWSVSVGQGFTGELFF